These 15 T cell receptor beta chains came from one sample sequenced in a study of human T cells and chemical hapten exposure. MiXCR, run by TCRdb on the RACE reads, gives a single entry per CDR3 protein. The table has more than 150,000 distinct CDR3 sequences, around 30% seen once. Noted time point: pre-sensitization, week 0. Treatment specified: therapeutic diphenylcyclopropenone sensitization with weekly scalp DPC. Here the sequenced sample was whole blood, taken in connection with sensitization to the hapten diphenylcyclopropenone (DPC). The receptor set was obtained from a woman aged 25 to 39 with alopecia areata. Some clones in this sample may be carry-over from other donors' samples.

This CDR3 is CASSQVRAQTDTQYF. Here the CDR3 DNA reads TGCGCCAGCAGCCAAGTGAGGGCTCAGACAGATACGCAGTATTTT. This chain links TRBV4-1 with TRBJ2-3; the D gene is possibly TRBD2 (5 bases). The CDR3 extends over 15 amino acids. From germline, CDR1 is MGHRA and CDR2 YSYEKL. Trimming removed 1 base from V and 3 bases from J, with 11 bases in between.

This clonotype has at least ten counts. The chain recombines TRBV6-2 or TRBV6-3 with TRBJ2-5; D not certain. Trimming removed 6 bases from V and 1 base from J, with 9 bases in between. This CDR3 comprises 13 residues. CDR1 MNHEY and CDR2 SVGEGT come from the germline V gene. The CDR3 DNA is TGTGCCAGCAGCTTAGGGCCCCAAGAGACCCAGTACTTC. Amino acid sequence: CASSLGPQETQYF.

The rearrangement links TRBV29-1 to TRBJ2-3; D might be TRBD1 (6 bases). V lost 3 bases to trimming and J lost 1 base, with 14 bases between them. CDR3 length: 15 amino acids. Germline-derived CDR1 and CDR2 are SQVTM and ANQGSEA. Written as DNA, the CDR3 is TGCAGCGTTGAGCCACAGGGTTTCGGCACAGATACGCAGTATTTT. The encoded protein is CSVEPQGFGTDTQYF.

The V gene is TRBV27, the J gene TRBJ1-4, with 8 bases matching TRBD1. Germline V gene lookup returns CDR1 MNHEY and CDR2 SMNVEV (reference sequence). There are 15 residues in the CDR3. V shed 6 bases, J shed 2 bases, and the junction held 5 bases outside the gene matches. The CDR3 protein is CASRPTGGTNEKLFF. The CDR3 nucleotides read TGTGCCAGCAGACCTACAGGGGGGACTAATGAAAAACTGTTTTTT.

This sequence joins TRBV6-6 and TRBJ1-1; no clear D gene. The CDR3 consists of 13 residues. V lost 2 bases and J lost 7, with 11 bases in between. Germline lookup yields CDR1 MNHNY and CDR2 SVGAGI (reference sequence). CDR3 loop: CASSYIRVGEAFF. Here the CDR3 DNA reads TGTGCCAGCAGTTACATAAGGGTGGGTGAAGCTTTCTTT.

This rearrangement joins TRBV29-1 to TRBJ1-2; D possibly corresponds to TRBD1 (5 bases). V was trimmed by 7 bases and J by 6 bases, leaving 18 bases between them. Per the germline V gene, CDR1 is SQVTM and CDR2 is ANQGSEA. The CDR3 contains 13 residues. The CDR3 protein is CSAGATDGNGYTF. Here the CDR3 DNA reads TGCAGCGCAGGCGCGACAGATGGCAATGGCTACACCTTC.

The V gene is TRBV7-2, the J gene TRBJ2-3; D remains ambiguous. Germline lookup yields CDR1 SGHTA and CDR2 FQGNSA. Trimming cost V 7 bases and J 3 bases, with 14 bases left between them. This CDR3 region has 14 residues. CDR3 coding DNA: TGTGCCAGCATTAAATCGCGCGGAACAGATACGCAGTATTTT. Protein product: CASIKSRGTDTQYF. Filled out from reference TRBV7-2 and TRBJ2-3, the complete variable domain reads GAGVSQSPSNKVTEKGKDVELRCDPISGHTALYWYRQSLGQGLEFLIYFQGNSAPDKSGLPSDRFSAERTGGSVSTLTIQRTQQEDSAVYLCASIKSRGTDTQYFGPGTRLTVL.

The CDR3 region is CASRRNRGGNSPLHF. CDR3 in DNA: TGTGCCAGCAGGAGGAACAGGGGGGGGAATTCACCCCTCCACTTT. The rearrangement uses TRBV28 and TRBJ1-6; TRBD1 agrees at 8 bases. Germline values: CDR1 MDHEN, CDR2 SYDVKM. V was pared by 6 bases and J by 7 bases, with 8 bases of the junction left unmatched. The CDR3 loop spans 15 amino acids.

The chain employs TRBV5-1 and TRBJ1-6; tentative D call: TRBD1 (6 bases). V was cut by 4 bases and J by 10 bases, with 18 bases left in between. The CDR3 spans 15 residues. Germline V CDR1 and CDR2: SGHRS, YFSETQ. The CDR3 nucleotides are TGCGCCAGCAGCCAACAGGGTTCCCCCGGATCACCCCTCCACTTT. Translation gives CASSQQGSPGSPLHF.

This clonotype was found many times. V and J are TRBV5-1 and TRBJ2-3, with D unclear. V lost 1 base and J 6 bases, leaving 3 bases between the germline ends. Germline V gene lookup returns CDR1 SGHRS and CDR2 YFSETQ. CDR3 length: 11 residues. As DNA, the CDR3 is TGCGCCAGCAGCTTGTCGGATACGCAGTATTTT. Residues: CASSLSDTQYF.

The chain combines TRBV4-2 with TRBJ1-3, with 8 bases aligning to TRBD1. This CDR3 contains 15 residues. J lost 2 bases, V lost 1 base, and 1 base had no gene match. Germline V gives CDR1 LGHNA, CDR2 YNFKEQ. The CDR3 is CASSQGQGPGNTIYF. CDR3 coding DNA: TGTGCCAGCAGCCAAGGACAGGGGCCTGGAAACACCATATATTTT.

The chain combines TRBV2 with TRBJ2-7; 10 nucleotides line up with TRBD1. The ends lost 7 bases at V and 6 bases at J; junction bases unmatched: 9. The CDR3 runs to 14 residues. Germline V gene data show CDR1 as SNHLY and CDR2 as FYNNEI. CDR3: CASNPGQGSLEQYF. DNA of the CDR3: TGTGCCAGCAATCCGGGACAGGGGAGTCTCGAGCAGTACTTC.

This clonotype has ten or more counts. This chain uses TRBV28 with TRBJ1-1, with D possibly matching TRBD1 (5 bases). Trimming took 6 bases from V and 3 from J, leaving 8 bases between them. CDR3 length: 12 residues. Germline V gene lookup returns CDR1 MDHEN and CDR2 SYDVKM. CDR3: CASRGTYTEAFF. The CDR3 bases are TGTGCCAGCAGAGGGACTTACACTGAAGCTTTCTTT. The full variable domain, rest sourced from reference TRBV28 and TRBJ1-1, is DVKVTQSSRYLVKRTGEKVFLECVQDMDHENMFWYRQDPGLGLRLIYFSYDVKMKEKGDIPEGYSVSREKKERFSLILESASTNQTSMYLCASRGTYTEAFFGQGTRLTVV.

The chain joins TRBV4-3 to TRBJ2-7; D might be TRBD1 or TRBD2, each matching 5 bases. The length of the CDR3 is 15 residues. CDR1 and CDR2 (germline): LGHNA, YSLEER. The ends were cut back, 0 bases at V and 6 bases at J, with 15 bases in the middle. CDR3 region: CASSQERSRAGEQYF. The DNA of the CDR3 is TGCGCCAGCAGCCAAGAAAGATCCAGGGCGGGCGAGCAGTACTTC.

In this sample, this clonotype turned up a few times. The chain carries TRBV3-1 and TRBJ2-7; D is uncertain. The length of the CDR3 is 13 residues. Trimming took off 0 bases at V and 6 bases at J, with 9 bases between the two ends. CDR1 is LGHDT, CDR2 YNNKEL, per germline (reference sequence). This CDR3 is CASSQDLAREQYF. The CDR3 DNA sequence: TGTGCCAGCAGCCAAGATTTAGCCCGCGAGCAGTACTTC.